The source of this T cell receptor beta chain is a study of blood T cell repertoires in COVID-19. As handled by the study authors: By means of reference gene primer amplification, nucleated cell counts were estimated. Profiled with immunoSEQ multiplex PCR; TCRdb holds only in-frame clones, not every one. V, J and clone size were drawn from that table, and D and trimming were deduced from the DNA. The data contain around 72,000 clones, 87% of them seen just once; the ten biggest clones take up approximately 6.4%. CDR3 length: 15 residues. Trimming shortened V by 2 bases and J by 8 bases, and 16 bases separated the two germline ends. Germline loops: CDR1 SGHNT, CDR2 YENEEA.

Material for sequencing was peripheral blood. J is TRBJ2-1 and V is TRBV11-3; D perhaps matches TRBD2 (6 bases). This sequence was found in a woman between 50 and 59 years old with acute or convalescent COVID-19. CDR3 coding DNA: TGTGCCAGCAGCTTAAGGGCGGGGCTGGGCTATGAGCAGTTCTTC. Its protein product is CASSLRAGLGYEQFF.